This T cell receptor beta chain was found in a study of CD8+CD57+ T cells in acquired aplastic anemia. Looking at the study overall: In CD4+ cells, healthy donors produced an average of approximately 9.9 million reads. Points from the study as a whole: The number of CD8+ CDR3 sequences shared by patients and controls was 25 to 35. Between the patient and control groups, CD8+ Simpson's diversity did not differ significantly.

Genomic DNA acted as the template from which TCR beta VDJ combination and CDR3 sequence profiling were carried out. TCRdb reanalysed the reads using MiXCR and keeps one entry per CDR3 protein. The sample comprises under 250,000 distinct CDR3 sequences, approximately 35% of which are singletons, and 0.9% to 1.2% rests with the top ten. This clonotype was detected ten times or more. Its antigen remains unknown. Between the trimmed V and J ends, which lost 3 bases and 2 bases, there was a span of 2 bases. Per the germline V gene, CDR1 is SGDLS and CDR2 is YYNGEE. The CDR3 spans 11 residues. The TCR was taken from a human donor in good health, serving as a control. The sequenced sample consisted of sorted CD4+, CD8+, or CD8+CD57+ T cells (not recorded which) from PBMCs. This chain uses TRBV9 with TRBJ2-5, with unresolved D. DNA for the CDR3: TGTGCCAGCAGCGGGCAAGAGACCCAGTACTTC. Amino acid sequence: CASSGQETQYF.